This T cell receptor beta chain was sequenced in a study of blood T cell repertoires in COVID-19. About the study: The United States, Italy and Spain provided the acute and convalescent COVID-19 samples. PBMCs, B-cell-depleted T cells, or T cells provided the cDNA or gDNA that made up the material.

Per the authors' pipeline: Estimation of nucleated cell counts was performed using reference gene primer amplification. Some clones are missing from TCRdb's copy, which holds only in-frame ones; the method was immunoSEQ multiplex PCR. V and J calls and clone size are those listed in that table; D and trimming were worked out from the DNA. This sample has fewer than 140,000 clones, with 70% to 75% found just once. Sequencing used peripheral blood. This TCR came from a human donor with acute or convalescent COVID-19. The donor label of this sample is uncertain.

In DNA form, the CDR3 reads TGTGCCAGCAGCTTGGTGGACAGGGGGCGCCCCGGGGAGCTGTTTTTT. Translating it yields CASSLVDRGRPGELFF. The chain is built from TRBV5-6 and TRBJ2-2, with 11 bases lining up with TRBD1. V shed 0 bases, J shed 6 bases, and the junction held 4 bases outside the gene matches. The CDR3 length is 16 residues. CDR1 is SGHDT and CDR2 is YYEEEE in the germline V gene.